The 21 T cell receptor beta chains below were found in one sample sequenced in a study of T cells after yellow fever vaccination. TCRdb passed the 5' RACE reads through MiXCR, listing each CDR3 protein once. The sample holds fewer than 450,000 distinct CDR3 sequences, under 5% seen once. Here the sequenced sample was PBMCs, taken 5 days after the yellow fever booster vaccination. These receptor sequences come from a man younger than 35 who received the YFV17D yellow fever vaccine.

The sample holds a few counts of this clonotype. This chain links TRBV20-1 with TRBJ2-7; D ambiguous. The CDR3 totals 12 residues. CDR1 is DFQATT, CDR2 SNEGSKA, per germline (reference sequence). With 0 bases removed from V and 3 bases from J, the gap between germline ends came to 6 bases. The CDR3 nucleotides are TGCAGTGCTAGAGATCAAAGCTACGAGCAGTACTTC. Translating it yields CSARDQSYEQYF.

Here the CDR3 reads CAITPDRDTEAFF. The CDR3 DNA reads as TGTGCCATCACCCCCGACAGGGACACTGAAGCTTTCTTT. J is TRBJ1-1 and V is TRBV10-3, with 7 bases matching TRBD1. CDR1 and CDR2 (germline): ENHRY, SYGVKD. V shed 7 bases, J shed 3 bases, and the junction held 5 bases outside the gene matches. This CDR3 has 13 amino acids.

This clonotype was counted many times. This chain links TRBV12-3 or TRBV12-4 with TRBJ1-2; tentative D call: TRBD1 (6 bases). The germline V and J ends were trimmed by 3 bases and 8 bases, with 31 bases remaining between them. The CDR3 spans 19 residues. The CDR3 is CASSFPPRDRKICIGGYTF. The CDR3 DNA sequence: TGTGCCAGCAGTTTCCCCCCTCGAGACAGGAAAATATGTATTGGGGGCTACACCTTC.

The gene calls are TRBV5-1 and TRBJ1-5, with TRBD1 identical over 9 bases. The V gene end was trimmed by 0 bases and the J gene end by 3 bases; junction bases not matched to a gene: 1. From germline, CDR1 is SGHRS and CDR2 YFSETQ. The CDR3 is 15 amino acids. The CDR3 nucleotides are TGCGCCAGCAGCTTGGACAGGGGGCCCAATCAGCCCCAGCATTTT. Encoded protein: CASSLDRGPNQPQHF.

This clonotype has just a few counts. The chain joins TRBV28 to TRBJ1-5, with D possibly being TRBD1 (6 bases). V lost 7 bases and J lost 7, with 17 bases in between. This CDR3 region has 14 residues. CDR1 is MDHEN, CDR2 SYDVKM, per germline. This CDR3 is CASTRDKMWQPQHF. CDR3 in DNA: TGTGCCAGCACTCGGGACAAAATGTGGCAGCCCCAGCATTTT.

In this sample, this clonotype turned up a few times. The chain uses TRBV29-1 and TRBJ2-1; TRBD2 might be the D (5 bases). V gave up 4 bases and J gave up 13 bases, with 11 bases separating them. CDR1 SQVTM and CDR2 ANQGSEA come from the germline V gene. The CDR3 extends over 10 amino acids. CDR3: CSVGGFRQFF. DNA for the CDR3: TGCAGCGTTGGAGGGTTTCGACAGTTCTTC.

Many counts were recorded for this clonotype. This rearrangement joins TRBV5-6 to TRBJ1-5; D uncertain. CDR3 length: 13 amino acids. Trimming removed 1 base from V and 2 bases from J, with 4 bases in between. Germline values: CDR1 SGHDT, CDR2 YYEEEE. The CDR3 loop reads CASSLLGNQPQHF. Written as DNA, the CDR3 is TGTGCCAGCAGCTTGCTCGGCAATCAGCCCCAGCATTTT. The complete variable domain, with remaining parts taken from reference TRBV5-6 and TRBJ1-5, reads DAGVTQSPTHLIKTRGQQVTLRCSPKSGHDTVSWYQQALGQGPQFIFQYYEEEERQRGNFPDRFSGHQFPNYSSELNVNALLLGDSALYLCASSLLGNQPQHFGDGTRLSIL.

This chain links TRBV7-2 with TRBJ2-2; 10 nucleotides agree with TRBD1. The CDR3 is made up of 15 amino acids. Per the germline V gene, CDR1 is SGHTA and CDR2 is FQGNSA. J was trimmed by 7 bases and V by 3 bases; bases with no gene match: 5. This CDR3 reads CASSLTGGTVGELFF. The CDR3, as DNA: TGTGCCAGCAGCTTGACAGGGGGCACGGTCGGGGAGCTGTTTTTT.

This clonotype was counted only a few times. The CDR3 here is CASTSNRRGADTQYF. The DNA for the CDR3 is TGTGCCAGCACCTCGAATAGGCGGGGCGCAGATACGCAGTATTTT. The chain is built from TRBV12-3 or TRBV12-4 and TRBJ2-3, with D possibly matching TRBD2 (6 bases). V lost 7 bases and J lost 4, with 18 bases in between. The CDR3 sequence is 15 residues long.

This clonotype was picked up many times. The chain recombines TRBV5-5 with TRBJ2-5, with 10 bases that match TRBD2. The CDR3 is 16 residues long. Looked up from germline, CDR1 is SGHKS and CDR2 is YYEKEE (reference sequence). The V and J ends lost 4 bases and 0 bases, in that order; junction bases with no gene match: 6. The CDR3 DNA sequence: TGTGCCAGCAGCAGAGGACTAGCGGCAAACCAAGAGACCCAGTACTTC. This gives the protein CASSRGLAANQETQYF.

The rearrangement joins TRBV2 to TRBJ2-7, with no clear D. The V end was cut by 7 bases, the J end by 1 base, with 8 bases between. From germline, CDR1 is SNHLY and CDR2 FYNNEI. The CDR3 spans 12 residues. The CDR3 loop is CASTTDSYEQYF. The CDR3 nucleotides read TGTGCCAGCACTACAGATTCCTACGAGCAGTACTTC. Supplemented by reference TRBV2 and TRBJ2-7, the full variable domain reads EPEVTQTPSHQVTQMGQEVILRCVPISNHLYFYWYRQILGQKVEFLVSFYNNEISEKSEIFDDQFSVERPDGSNFTLKIRSTKLEDSAMYFCASTTDSYEQYFGPGTRLTVT.

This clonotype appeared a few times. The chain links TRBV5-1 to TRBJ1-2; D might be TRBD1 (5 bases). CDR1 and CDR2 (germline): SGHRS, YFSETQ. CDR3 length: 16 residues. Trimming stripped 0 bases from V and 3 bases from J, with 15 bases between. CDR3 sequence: CASSLVRARGDYGYTF. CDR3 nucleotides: TGCGCCAGCAGCTTGGTACGGGCTAGGGGCGACTATGGCTACACCTTC.

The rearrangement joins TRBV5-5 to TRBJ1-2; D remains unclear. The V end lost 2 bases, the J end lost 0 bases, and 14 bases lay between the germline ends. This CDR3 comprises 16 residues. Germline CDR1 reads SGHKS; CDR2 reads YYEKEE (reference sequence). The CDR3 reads CASSFSAGLANYGYTF. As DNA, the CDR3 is TGTGCCAGCAGCTTCTCGGCCGGATTAGCTAACTATGGCTACACCTTC.

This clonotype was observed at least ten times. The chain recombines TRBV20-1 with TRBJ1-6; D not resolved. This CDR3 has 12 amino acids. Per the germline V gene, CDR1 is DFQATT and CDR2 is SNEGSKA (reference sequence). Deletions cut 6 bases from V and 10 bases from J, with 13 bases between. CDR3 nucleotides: TGCAGTGCCGCGACGGTTTTGTCACCCCTCCACTTT. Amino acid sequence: CSAATVLSPLHF.

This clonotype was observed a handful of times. CDR3: CASTTPHEETQYF. CDR3 bases: TGTGCCAGCACCACCCCCCATGAAGAGACCCAGTACTTC. The rearrangement joins TRBV28 to TRBJ2-5; D not certain. Trimming removed 7 bases from V and 3 bases from J, with 12 bases in between. The germline CDR1 and CDR2 sequences are MDHEN and SYDVKM. The CDR3 totals 13 residues.

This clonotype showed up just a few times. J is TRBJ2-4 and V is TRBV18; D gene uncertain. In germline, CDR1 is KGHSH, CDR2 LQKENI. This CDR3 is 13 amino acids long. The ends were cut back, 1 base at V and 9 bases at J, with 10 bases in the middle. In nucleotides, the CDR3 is TGTGCCAGCTCACCACGAGGAGAAACCATTCAGTACTTC. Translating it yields CASSPRGETIQYF.

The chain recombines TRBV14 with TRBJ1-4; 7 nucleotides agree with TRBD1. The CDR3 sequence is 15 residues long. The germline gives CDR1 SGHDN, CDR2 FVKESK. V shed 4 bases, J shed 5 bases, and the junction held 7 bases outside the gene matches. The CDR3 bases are TGTGCCAGCAGCCCCCTGACAGGGATGAATGAAAAACTGTTTTTT. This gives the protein CASSPLTGMNEKLFF.

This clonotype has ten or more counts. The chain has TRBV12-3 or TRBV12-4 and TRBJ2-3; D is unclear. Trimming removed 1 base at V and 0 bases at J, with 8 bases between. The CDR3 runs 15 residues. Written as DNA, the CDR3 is TGTGCCAGCAGTTTAGAGGTTCTGAGCACAGATACGCAGTATTTT. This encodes CASSLEVLSTDTQYF.

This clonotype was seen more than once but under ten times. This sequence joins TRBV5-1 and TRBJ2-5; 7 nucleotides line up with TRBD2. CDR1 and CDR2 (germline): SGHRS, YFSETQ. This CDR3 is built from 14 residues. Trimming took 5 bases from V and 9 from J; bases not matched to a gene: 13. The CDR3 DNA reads TGCGCCAGCAGTTTTACTAGCGAAGGGGTGGCCCAGTACTTC. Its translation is CASSFTSEGVAQYF.

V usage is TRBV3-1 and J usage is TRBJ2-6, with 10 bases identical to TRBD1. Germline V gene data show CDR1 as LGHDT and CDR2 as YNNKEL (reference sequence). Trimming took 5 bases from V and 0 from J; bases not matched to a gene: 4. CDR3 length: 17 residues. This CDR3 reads CASSGDRGNSGANVLTF. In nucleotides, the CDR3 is TGTGCCAGCAGCGGGGACAGGGGAAACTCTGGGGCCAACGTCCTGACTTTC.

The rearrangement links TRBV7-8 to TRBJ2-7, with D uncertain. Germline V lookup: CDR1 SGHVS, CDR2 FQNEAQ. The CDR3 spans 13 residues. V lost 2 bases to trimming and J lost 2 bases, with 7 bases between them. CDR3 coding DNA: TGTGCCAGCAGCTTAAGGGCCACCTACGAGCAGTACGTC. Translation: CASSLRATYEQYV.